This T cell receptor beta chain was sequenced in a study of T-cell reconstitution after alpha-beta-depleted transplantation in children. Study conclusions and caveats: In patients about two months after transplant, alpha-beta T cells reportedly arose from several hundred expanded graft clones. T-cell numbers and diversity, one year after transplant, stemmed largely from T cells that were newly produced. The study traced high day-60 TCRbeta diversity in some patients to surviving recipient T cells and thymic progenitors.

This sample's TCRbeta library carried unique molecular identifier barcodes. TCRdb itself ran the PCR reads through MiXCR, one entry per CDR3 protein. The sample carries about 300,000 distinct CDR3 sequences, around 7.1% recorded once. About this clonotype itself: Antigen specificity is unknown.

V was pared by 3 bases and J by 10 bases, with 5 bases of the junction left unmatched. Germline CDR1 DFQATT, CDR2 SNEGSKA (reference sequence). This CDR3 comprises 12 residues. The receptor was isolated from a female patient aged 2-9 years who had a stem cell transplant for Fanconi anemia, so the T cells may come from the graft donor. The source material was peripheral blood, sampled 360 days after TCRalphabeta/CD19-depleted stem cell transplant. V and J are TRBV20-1 and TRBJ2-1, with 8 bases matching TRBD2. CDR3 sequence (DNA): TGCAGTGCTAGTTTAGTAGCGGGAGAGCAGTTCTTC. This gives the protein CSASLVAGEQFF.